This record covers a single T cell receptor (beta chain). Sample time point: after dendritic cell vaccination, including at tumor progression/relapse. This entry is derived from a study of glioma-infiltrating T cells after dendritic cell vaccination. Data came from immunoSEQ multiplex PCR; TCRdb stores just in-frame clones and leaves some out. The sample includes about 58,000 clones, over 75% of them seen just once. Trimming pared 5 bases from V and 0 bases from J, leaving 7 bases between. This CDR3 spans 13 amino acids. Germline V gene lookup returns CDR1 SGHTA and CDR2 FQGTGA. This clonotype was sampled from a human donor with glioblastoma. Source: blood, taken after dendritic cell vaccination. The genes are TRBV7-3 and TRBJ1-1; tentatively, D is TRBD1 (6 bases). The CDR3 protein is CASSRDMNTEAFF. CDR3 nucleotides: TGTGCCAGCAGCCGGGACATGAACACTGAAGCTTTCTTT.